Sequencing of this T cell receptor (beta chain) was carried out in a study of sequential checkpoint blockade in melanoma. Study-wide context: Maintenance nivolumab came after either treatment sequence.

This CDR3 comprises 13 residues. The germline CDR1 and CDR2 sequences are MNHEY and SMNVEV (reference sequence). With 2 bases clipped from V and 6 bases from J, the junction kept 1 base outside the gene matches. Treatment defined: randomized to nivolumab then ipilimumab (arm A) or the reverse (arm B). Patients had received no earlier DNA-damaging chemotherapy. Method: immunoSEQ multiplex PCR; TCRdb's copy keeps in-frame clones and lacks some. In the table there are about 30,000 clones, approximately 80% of which are singletons. The V call is TRBV27, the J call TRBJ2-7; 10 bases fit TRBD1. The clonotype comes from a human donor with melanoma. The sample was CD8+ T cells sorted from blood (inferred from file names), taken from a patient given nivolumab and ipilimumab in sequence. CDR3 sequence reads: CASSLGQGGEQYF. The DNA for the CDR3 is TGTGCCAGCAGTTTAGGACAGGGGGGCGAGCAGTACTTC.